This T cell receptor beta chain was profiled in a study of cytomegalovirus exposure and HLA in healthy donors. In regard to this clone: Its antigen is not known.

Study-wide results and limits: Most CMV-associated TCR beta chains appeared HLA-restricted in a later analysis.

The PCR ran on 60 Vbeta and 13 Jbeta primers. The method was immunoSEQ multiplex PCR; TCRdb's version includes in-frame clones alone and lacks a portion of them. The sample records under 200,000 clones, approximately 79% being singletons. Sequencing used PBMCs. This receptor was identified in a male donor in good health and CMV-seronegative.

The CDR3 is CASSFGQSVSYNSPLHF. The CDR3 region has the DNA TGCGCCAGCAGCTTCGGACAGTCGGTTTCCTATAATTCACCCCTCCACTTT. The chain couples TRBV5-1 to TRBJ1-6; D possibly corresponds to TRBD1 (6 bases). This CDR3 is 17 amino acids long. Germline V CDR1 and CDR2: SGHRS, YFSETQ. Between the trimmed V and J ends, which lost 2 bases and 1 base, there was a span of 13 bases.